This TCR beta chain was sequenced for a study of response to subunit inactivated influenza vaccine. Whole-study findings and limits: Few additional T cells are recruited per seasonal influenza vaccination, authors suggested.

In TCRdb, the RT-PCR reads were re-called with MiXCR into one record per CDR3 protein. Among more than 200,000 distinct CDR3 sequences, 9% to 15% were seen once, and the ten largest hold about 7.8%. This clonotype was recorded at least ten times. Its cognate antigen is unknown. V was clipped by 5 bases and J by 4 bases; unmatched bases: 3. CDR1 is MNHEY, CDR2 SVGEGT, per germline. This CDR3 spans 14 amino acids. The TCR was taken from a man aged 50-59 years who received an inactivated influenza vaccine. This rearrangement joins TRBV6-2 or TRBV6-3 to TRBJ2-7, with 12 bases identical to TRBD2. The sequencing used non-naive T cells sorted from PBMCs, collected about 14 days before vaccination. The CDR3 coding sequence is TGTGCCAGCAGTCGGGGACTAGCGGGTTACGAGCAGTACTTC. Its translation is CASSRGLAGYEQYF.